The subject of this entry is one T cell receptor (beta chain). Its target is not known. The CDR3 sequence is 16 residues long. CDR1 is MNHNS, CDR2 SASEGT, per germline. UMI-tagged 5'RACE template switching yielded the TCR beta cDNA. TCRdb reanalyzed the 5' RACE reads, giving one entry per CDR3 protein sequence and no DNA. The sample holds about 170,000 distinct CDR3 sequences. This entry is derived from a study of T cells expressing NK-cell markers. Study background: Obtained from sorted CD3+CD56+NKG2C+, CD3+CD56+NKG2C- and CD3+CD56-NKG2C+ T cells were the TCR beta repertoires. The sequencing cohort of eight donors included seven HCMV-seropositive individuals and one seronegative individual.

Study observations and caveats: Leadership of the CD3+CD56-NKG2C+ fraction also belonged to these clonotypes in four donors.

This chain joins TRBV6-1 and TRBJ2-7; TCRdb reports TRBD1, a call that lacks DNA to check it against. The receptor was isolated from a man between 18 and 69 years old in good health. Sequenced material: blood T cells: a sorted CD56 or NKG2C T cell subset, CD4+ or CD8+ T cells, or bulk PBMC T cells (not recorded which). The CDR3 is CASSNFGGQGAREQYF.